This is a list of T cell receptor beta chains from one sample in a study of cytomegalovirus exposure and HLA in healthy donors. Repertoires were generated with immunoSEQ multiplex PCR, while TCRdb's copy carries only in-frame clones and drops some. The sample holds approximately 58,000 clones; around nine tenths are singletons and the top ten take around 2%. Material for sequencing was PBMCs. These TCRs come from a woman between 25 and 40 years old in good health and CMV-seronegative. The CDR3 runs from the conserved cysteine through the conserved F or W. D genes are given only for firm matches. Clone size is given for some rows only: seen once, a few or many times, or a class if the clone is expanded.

CDR3nt: TGTGCCAGCAGCCCAGACGGGACAGGAAAAGAAAAACTGTTTTTT; CDR3aa: CASSPDGTGKEKLFF; j_gene: TRBJ1-4; abundance: .; v_gene: TRBV7-8; len: 15; d_gene: TRBD1
CDR3nt: TGTGCCAGCAGCTTAGCGTCGACAGCCATTAATGAAAAACTGTTTTTT; CDR3aa: CASSLASTAINEKLFF; j_gene: TRBJ1-4; abundance: .; v_gene: TRBV7-9; len: 16; d_gene: .
CDR3nt: TGTGCCACCCGGGACAGCAGATGGGGGTTGGATGAAAAACTGTTTTTT; CDR3aa: CATRDSRWGLDEKLFF; j_gene: TRBJ1-4; abundance: .; v_gene: TRBV28; len: 16; d_gene: TRBD1
CDR3nt: TGTGCCAGCAGCTCCGGGACAGGGGGCGCGTGGAACGAGCAGTACTTC; CDR3aa: CASSSGTGGAWNEQYF; j_gene: TRBJ2-7; abundance: .; v_gene: TRBV7-2; len: 16; d_gene: TRBD1
CDR3nt: TGTGCCAGCAGCTCGGACAGACAGTACGAGCAGTACTTC; CDR3aa: CASSSDRQYEQYF; j_gene: TRBJ2-7; abundance: .; v_gene: TRBV6-5; len: 13; d_gene: .
CDR3nt: TGTGCCAGCAGCCCCAGGACTAGCGGGTGGACCGGGGAGCTGTTTTTT; CDR3aa: CASSPRTSGWTGELFF; j_gene: TRBJ2-2; abundance: .; v_gene: TRBV9; len: 16; d_gene: TRBD2
CDR3nt: TGTGCCAGCTCACCACGGGCCCCCCAAGAGACCCAGTACTTC; CDR3aa: CASSPRAPQETQYF; j_gene: TRBJ2-5; abundance: .; v_gene: TRBV18; len: 14; d_gene: .
CDR3nt: TGTGCCAGCAGCGGAGTGGGGGGAGCGGAGGTGGAGACCCAGTACTTC; CDR3aa: CASSGVGGAEVETQYF; j_gene: TRBJ2-5; abundance: .; v_gene: TRBV9; len: 16; d_gene: .
CDR3nt: TGTGCCAGCAGTGAAAGGAGAGGGGGTAACACAGATACGCAGTATTTT; CDR3aa: CASSERRGGNTDTQYF; j_gene: TRBJ2-3; abundance: once; v_gene: TRBV25-1; len: 16; d_gene: .
CDR3nt: TGCGCCAGCAGCCAAGAGTCAGCGGGCCGAGAGACCCAGTACTTC; CDR3aa: CASSQESAGRETQYF; j_gene: TRBJ2-5; abundance: .; v_gene: TRBV4-1; len: 15; d_gene: .
CDR3nt: TGTGCCAGCAGTTTTGGTAACAAAGAGACCCAGTACTTC; CDR3aa: CASSFGNKETQYF; j_gene: TRBJ2-5; abundance: once; v_gene: TRBV6-5; len: 13; d_gene: .
CDR3nt: TGCGCCAGCAGCGCCCTAGCCGGGACTAGCGGGAGAAACATTCAGTACTTC; CDR3aa: CASSALAGTSGRNIQYF; j_gene: TRBJ2-4; abundance: .; v_gene: TRBV4-1; len: 17; d_gene: TRBD2
CDR3nt: TGTGCCAGCAGCCCCTCTAGGGTAGGGGTTTCGTCCGGGGAGCTGTTTTTT; CDR3aa: CASSPSRVGVSSGELFF; j_gene: TRBJ2-2; abundance: .; v_gene: TRBV7-6; len: 17; d_gene: .
CDR3nt: TGCGCCAGCAGCTTAGGTGAAACTAGCGGGACGACCGGGGAGCTGTTTTTT; CDR3aa: CASSLGETSGTTGELFF; j_gene: TRBJ2-2; abundance: .; v_gene: TRBV5-1; len: 17; d_gene: TRBD2
CDR3nt: TGTGCCAGCAGCTTAAGCGCGGTCCCCTACGAGCAGTACTTC; CDR3aa: CASSLSAVPYEQYF; j_gene: TRBJ2-7; abundance: .; v_gene: TRBV7-9; len: 14; d_gene: .
CDR3nt: TGTGCCTGGAGTGTACAGATCAGGGTAAACATTCAGTACTTC; CDR3aa: CAWSVQIRVNIQYF; j_gene: TRBJ2-4; abundance: .; v_gene: TRBV30; len: 14; d_gene: .